The rows below give T cell receptor beta chains drawn from one sample of a study of human T cells and chemical hapten exposure. Each CDR3 protein is one row after TCRdb ran MiXCR on the RACE reads. The table records some 70,000 distinct CDR3 sequences, around 10% of them present only once. Sequenced material: whole blood, taken in connection with sensitization to the hapten diphenylcyclopropenone (DPC). The origin of the receptors is a woman aged 45 to 65 with alopecia areata. Some clones in this sample may be carry-over from other donors' samples. Both conserved end residues are trimmed from each CDR3.

V gene	J gene	CDR3 protein
TRBV12-3/TRBV12-4	TRBJ1-5	ASSFSGDSNQPQH
TRBV7-9	TRBJ1-4	ASSSGTTATNEKLF
TRBV5-6	TRBJ2-5	ASSLETGTRETQY
TRBV29-1	TRBJ2-3	GGTPQGDTQY
TRBV5-5	TRBJ2-1	ASSLRVSSGRDEQF
TRBV20-1	TRBJ2-7	SARGLAGGPGEQY
TRBV30	TRBJ1-2	AWSGPGPSGYGYT
TRBV20-1	TRBJ1-5	SAREAVRVGAWQPQH
TRBV27	TRBJ1-1	ASSPGMNTEAF
TRBV19	TRBJ1-5	ASHSVAGANQPQH
TRBV10-3	TRBJ2-5	ASSSGRAGETQY
TRBV18	TRBJ1-1	ASSLDRGMNTEAF
TRBV5-4	TRBJ1-2	ASSSAGSGVDYGYT
TRBV29-1	TRBJ2-3	SVEVSGADTQY
TRBV12-3/TRBV12-4	TRBJ1-4	ASSNRQGPSNEKLF
TRBV11-2	TRBJ2-1	ASSSVRTSGSAYNEQF
TRBV29-1	TRBJ2-2	SAMTGGNTGELF
TRBV19	TRBJ1-1	ASSSLTRQNTEAF
TRBV28	TRBJ2-4	ASRTGGASDIQY
TRBV7-6	TRBJ1-1	ASSFSANTEAF
TRBV29-1	TRBJ2-2	SVVGQLNTGELF
TRBV29-1	TRBJ1-2	SVPRPQPGQYGYT
TRBV9	TRBJ2-1	ASSVGGSIYNEQF
TRBV7-2	TRBJ2-7	ASSQGLLYEQY
TRBV5-1	TRBJ1-2	ASSADRNYGYT
TRBV11-2	TRBJ2-1	ASSRTSGSSYNEQF
TRBV19	TRBJ2-1	ASSINRAANEQF
TRBV24-1	TRBJ2-3	ATSDASQGTQY